The present T cell receptor (beta chain) was sequenced within a study of shared clonotypes between healthy human individuals. Whole-study context: In total, the donors were two women and three men aged 18 to 49.

About this clone itself: No antigen is known for it.

Method: immunoSEQ multiplex PCR; TCRdb's copy keeps in-frame clones and lacks some. Of some 2,000,000 clones detected, just under 95% appear once; the ten largest clones hold 0.85% to 1.2%. Naive CD8 cells, CD45RO-negative and positively selected for CCR7, excluded terminally differentiated effector memory CD45RA+ cells. Trimming removed 2 bases from V and 3 bases from J, with 10 bases in between. CDR1 and CDR2 (germline): MNHNY, SVGAGI (reference sequence). The CDR3 consists of 14 residues. Study-level points and caveats: How much donors shared clonotypes was expected to be affected by sequencing depth. The study found roughly 5.3% of naive CD4 clonotypes shared across several donors.

Sequencing was carried out using naive CD8+ T cells sorted from blood. The receptor comes from a man younger than 30 in good health. V gene TRBV6-6 combines with J gene TRBJ1-1; D unclear. The CDR3 spells CASSYRVGYTEAFF. CDR3 DNA sequence: TGTGCCAGCAGTTACAGGGTGGGGTACACTGAAGCTTTCTTT.